One and the same sample provided the 30 T cell receptor beta chains below, sequenced in a study of T cell repertoires in cytomegalovirus infection. These receptors' antigens are unknown. TCRdb fed the reads into MiXCR, producing one record per CDR3 protein. This sample yields hundreds of thousands of distinct CDR3 sequences, of which under 45% are seen a single time; around 45% belongs to the top ten. This specimen consisted of cultured PBMCs, obtained from culture after CMV antigen stimulation. These receptors all come from a human donor in good health (CMV status not recorded). Some clones in this sample may be carry-over from other donors' samples.

On this clonotype itself: One end of the junction is discordant with germline, which a read error may explain. The J gene is TRBJ2-3, the V gene TRBV12-3 or TRBV12-4, with 7 bases lining up with TRBD1. The CDR3 is 15 residues long. The CDR3 sequence is CASRLGQADGDTQYF. The CDR3 DNA is TGTGCCAGCAGGTTAGGACAGGCCGACGGGGATACGCAGTATTTT.

The gene calls are TRBV12-3 or TRBV12-4 and TRBJ1-1; 8 nucleotides agree with TRBD1. The CDR3 is 13 amino acids. With V trimmed by 6 bases and J by 5 bases, 5 bases remained unmatched. CDR3 residues: CASSRRGRTEAFF. In nucleotides, the CDR3 is TGTGCCAGCAGCCGCAGGGGGCGAACTGAAGCTTTCTTT.

The chain couples TRBV4-1 to TRBJ1-5; the D gene is possibly TRBD1 (5 bases). Trimming stripped 4 bases from V and 6 bases from J, with 16 bases between. CDR3 length: 15 amino acids. CDR1 and CDR2 from the germline V gene are MGHRA and YSYEKL. Here the CDR3 DNA reads TGCGCCAGCAGCCTGCGGCCAGGGTACCCTCAGCCCCAGCATTTT. It codes for CASSLRPGYPQPQHF.

This sequence joins TRBV6-5 and TRBJ1-1, with 7 bases that match TRBD1. From germline, CDR1 is MNHEY and CDR2 SVGAGI. This CDR3 spans 14 amino acids. V shed 5 bases, J shed 1 base, and the junction held 4 bases outside the gene matches. The CDR3 loop reads CASSGRQGNTEAFF. The CDR3 DNA sequence: TGTGCCAGCAGTGGCAGACAGGGGAACACTGAAGCTTTCTTT.

CDR3 sequence reads: CAGWTPGETQYF. CDR3 DNA: TGTGCCGGGTGGACCCCGGGCGAGACCCAGTACTTC. The chain links TRBV10-3 to TRBJ2-5; D is unclear. The V and J ends lost 11 bases and 5 bases respectively, with 15 bases between them. This CDR3 is built from 12 residues. The germline CDR1 and CDR2 sequences are ENHRY and SYGVKD.

With respect to this clonotype: The junction departs from germline at one end; a sequencing error may be responsible. J is TRBJ2-7 and V is TRBV6-2 or TRBV6-3; D gene unclear. The CDR3 contains 8 residues. The germline V gene encodes CDR1 MNHEY and CDR2 SVGEGT. CDR3 coding DNA: TGTGCCACTGCCGGATGTGACTTC. Translation gives CATAGCDF.

The rearrangement joins TRBV6-6 to TRBJ2-1; D is perhaps TRBD2 (6 bases). Between the trimmed V and J ends, which lost 9 bases and 0 bases, there was a span of 24 bases. Germline V gene data show CDR1 as MNHNY and CDR2 as SVGAGI (reference sequence). There are 18 residues in the CDR3. CDR3: CARPPCGTGMSSYNEQFF. The CDR3 region has the DNA TGTGCCAGGCCCCCGTGCGGGACGGGGATGAGCTCCTACAATGAGCAGTTCTTC.

The chain couples TRBV7-4 to TRBJ2-3; D is unresolved. Germline values: CDR1 SGHVT, CDR2 SQSDAQ. Trimming removed 5 bases from V and 7 bases from J, with 10 bases in between. The CDR3 loop spans 12 amino acids. Here the CDR3 DNA reads TGTGCCAGCAGCGTTAATTCAAATACGCAGTATTTT. The encoded protein is CASSVNSNTQYF.

This chain links TRBV6-2 or TRBV6-3 with TRBJ1-5; tentative D call: TRBD1 (5 bases). The CDR3 loop spans 18 amino acids. The germline CDR1 and CDR2 sequences are MNHEY and SVGEGT. Trimming took off 5 bases at V and 2 bases at J, with 22 bases between the two ends. CDR3 sequence (DNA): TGTGCCAGCAGTCCCGGCGGGACCGTACCCGTACGCAATCAGCCCCAGCATTTT. Translation gives CASSPGGTVPVRNQPQHF.

The chain joins TRBV10-3 to TRBJ2-3; 8 bases agree with TRBD2. The V and J ends lost 7 bases and 1 base, in that order; junction bases with no gene match: 1. There are 13 residues in the CDR3. The germline V gene encodes CDR1 ENHRY and CDR2 SYGVKD. CDR3 sequence (DNA): TGTGCCATCACGGGGGGGCGCACAGATACGCAGTATTTT. Protein sequence: CAITGGRTDTQYF.

The genes are TRBV7-3 and TRBJ2-7; TRBD2 agrees at 8 bases. V lost 4 bases to trimming and J lost 4 bases; unmatched junction nucleotides: 24. This CDR3 has 20 amino acids. The germline V gene has CDR1 SGHTA and CDR2 FQGTGA. In nucleotides, the CDR3 is TGTGCCAGCAGCTACCCTCAGGTTGGGAGCGGGGGATTAGACATTTACGAGCAGTACTTC. It is translated as CASSYPQVGSGGLDIYEQYF.

This clonotype was counted a few times. The J gene is TRBJ2-3, the V gene TRBV6-2 or TRBV6-3; 9 positions match TRBD2. The CDR3 runs 16 residues. V lost 1 base to trimming and J lost 6 bases; unmatched junction nucleotides: 8. Per the germline V gene, CDR1 is MNHEY and CDR2 is SVGEGT. In DNA form, the CDR3 reads TGTGCCAGCAGTTACTTTAGCGGGAGACCCCGCGATACGCAGTATTTT. Amino acids: CASSYFSGRPRDTQYF.

Written as DNA, the CDR3 is TGTGCCAGCAGCCTTACTAGCGTACGGGATACGCAGTATTTT. It codes for CASSLTSVRDTQYF. V and J are TRBV7-2 and TRBJ2-3; 7 bases line up with TRBD2. The ends lost 5 bases at V and 6 bases at J; junction bases unmatched: 8. Germline assignment: CDR1 SGHTA and CDR2 FQGNSA. The CDR3 has 14 residues.

The sample holds a few counts of this clonotype. The V gene is TRBV7-8, the J gene TRBJ2-5; D gene ambiguous. With 3 bases removed from V and 4 bases from J, the gap between germline ends came to 15 bases. The germline V gene encodes CDR1 SGHVS and CDR2 FQNEAQ. There are 15 residues in the CDR3. The CDR3 nucleotides are TGTGCCAGCAGCTTCGGACGGGTTTTACGAGAGACCCAGTACTTC. Protein product: CASSFGRVLRETQYF.

The chain carries TRBV7-2 and TRBJ1-5, with D possibly matching TRBD1 (5 bases). Trimming took off 0 bases at V and 3 bases at J, with 12 bases between the two ends. Germline V gene lookup returns CDR1 SGHTA and CDR2 FQGNSA. The length of the CDR3 is 16 residues. The chain's CDR3 is CASSLAPVGANQPQHF. The CDR3 DNA reads as TGTGCCAGCAGCTTAGCGCCAGTCGGGGCCAATCAGCCCCAGCATTTT.

The V gene is TRBV20-1, the J gene TRBJ2-1; 10 nucleotides match TRBD2. Germline CDR1 is DFQATT and CDR2 is SNEGSKA (reference sequence). The CDR3 loop spans 18 amino acids. V shed 4 bases and J 6 bases; nucleotides not matched to a gene: 18. The CDR3 nucleotides read TGCAGTGCTACCCGTGCTAGCGGGAGACTCCAAGGGAGCAATGAGCAGTTCTTC. This codes for CSATRASGRLQGSNEQFF.

This clonotype has more than one count but fewer than ten. The chain uses TRBV2 and TRBJ1-4; perhaps TRBD1 as D (6 bases). This CDR3 contains 14 residues. With 8 bases removed from V and 5 bases from J, the gap between germline ends came to 15 bases. The germline V gene encodes CDR1 SNHLY and CDR2 FYNNEI. The CDR3 DNA follows: TGTGCCAGCGGCCGGGACATAAGAAATGAAAAACTGTTTTTT. This sequence encodes CASGRDIRNEKLFF.

The chain carries TRBV6-2 or TRBV6-3 and TRBJ2-1, with D possibly being TRBD1 or TRBD2 (6 bases each). The germline gives CDR1 MNHEY, CDR2 SVGEGT. The CDR3 runs 14 residues. V lost 2 bases and J lost 7, with 12 bases in between. CDR3 in DNA: TGTGCCAGCAGTTACGGGGGGCTCCGTAATGAGCAGTTCTTC. Amino acid sequence: CASSYGGLRNEQFF.

This chain links TRBV19 with TRBJ2-1; 7 bases are a match to TRBD2. After removal of 8 bases from V and 6 bases from J, the junction contained 7 bases not matched to a gene. Germline V lookup: CDR1 LNHDA, CDR2 SQIVND (reference sequence). The CDR3 extends over 13 amino acids. The CDR3 here is CASSGTTINEQFF. The CDR3 region has the DNA TGTGCCAGTTCGGGGACTACAATCAATGAGCAGTTCTTC.

This clonotype was detected a few times. This sequence joins TRBV7-2 and TRBJ2-1; possible D gene TRBD1, 5 bases. V was trimmed by 3 bases and J by 10 bases, leaving 10 bases between them. This CDR3 contains 12 residues. CDR1 is SGHTA and CDR2 is FQGNSA in the germline V gene. CDR3 loop: CASSFIGVEQFF. DNA of the CDR3: TGTGCCAGCAGCTTCATAGGGGTCGAGCAGTTCTTC.

This clonotype was detected a few times. The chain links TRBV7-6 to TRBJ2-7; D unclear. This CDR3 has 14 amino acids. Germline V gene lookup returns CDR1 SGHVS and CDR2 FNYEAQ. Deletions cut 8 bases from V and 3 bases from J, with 17 bases between. CDR3 sequence (DNA): TGTGCCAGCGCATCTTACGCGAGCGACTACGAGCAGTACTTC. Encoded protein: CASASYASDYEQYF.

The chain recombines TRBV11-2 with TRBJ2-7; D might be TRBD2 (5 bases). V dropped 3 bases and J dropped 5 bases, with 14 bases sitting between them. The CDR3 loop spans 14 amino acids. The germline V gene encodes CDR1 SGHAT and CDR2 FQNNGV. The CDR3 reads CASSLLGEENEQYF. In nucleotides, the CDR3 is TGTGCCAGCAGCTTGCTGGGAGAAGAGAACGAGCAGTACTTC.

This clonotype was observed a handful of times. J is TRBJ1-2 and V is TRBV7-2, with D possibly being TRBD1 (6 bases). V was pared by 5 bases and J by 2 bases, with 21 bases between. The CDR3 extends over 17 amino acids. Germline-derived CDR1 and CDR2 are SGHTA and FQGNSA. This chain's CDR3 is CASSLTLTFDRNYGYTF. CDR3 sequence (DNA): TGTGCCAGCAGCCTCACATTGACTTTCGACAGGAACTATGGCTACACCTTC.

This chain uses TRBV7-6 with TRBJ2-3, with D perhaps matching TRBD1 or TRBD2 (5 bases each). The length of the CDR3 is 15 residues. Germline V gene sequence: CDR1 SGHVS, CDR2 FNYEAQ. V lost 1 base to trimming and J lost 11 bases, with 19 bases between them. The CDR3 nucleotides read TGTGCCAGCAGCTTAGAGTTTGGGACCCCTCGCAGGCAGTATTTT. Protein sequence: CASSLEFGTPRRQYF.

Only a few counts were recorded for this clonotype. DNA of the CDR3: TGTGCCATCAGTGAGACCACCCTGGGGACTAGCGGGAGTAATGAGCAGTTCTTC. It translates to CAISETTLGTSGSNEQFF. V usage is TRBV10-3 and J usage is TRBJ2-1; TRBD2 aligns across 14 bases. The trim removed 2 bases at V and 7 bases at J, leaving 10 bases unmatched. From germline, CDR1 is ENHRY and CDR2 SYGVKD. The CDR3 runs to 18 residues.

This chain joins TRBV6-1 and TRBJ2-3; maybe TRBD1 (5 bases). The CDR3 loop spans 14 amino acids. V shed 7 bases and J shed 5 bases, with 16 bases lying between them. Germline assignment: CDR1 MNHNS and CDR2 SASEGT. In DNA form, the CDR3 reads TGTGCCAGCACCGGGCACAGGCGTGTAGATACGCAGTATTTT. It codes for CASTGHRRVDTQYF.

The CDR3 DNA reads as TGTGCCAGCAGCTTACTCGGACTAGCAGATACGCAGTATTTT. This encodes CASSLLGLADTQYF. This sequence joins TRBV11-2 and TRBJ2-3; TRBD2 agrees at 7 bases. This CDR3 has 14 residues. V lost 2 bases, J lost 4 bases, and 3 bases stayed unmatched. The germline CDR1 and CDR2 sequences are SGHAT and FQNNGV.

Remarks on this clonotype: A read error may produce the germline difference seen at one junction end. J is TRBJ1-6 and V is TRBV7-8, with 9 positions matching TRBD1. The CDR3 has 14 residues. Germline V lookup: CDR1 SGHVS, CDR2 FQNEAQ. The CDR3 nucleotides are TGTGCCATCAGCTTAGGGACAGGGAATTCACCCCTCCACTTT. It encodes CAISLGTGNSPLHF.

This clonotype came up a few times. The CDR3 loop is CSVDRLVVGYTF. CDR3 DNA: TGCAGCGTTGATCGACTAGTTGTTGGCTACACCTTC. The V call is TRBV29-1, the J call TRBJ1-2; D unresolved. The CDR3 sequence is 12 residues long. Germline V gene data show CDR1 as SQVTM and CDR2 as ANQGSEA. V lost 3 bases, J lost 7 bases, and 12 bases lay in between.

The CDR3 coding sequence is TGTGCCAGCAGCTCAAGACAGGGGTCGGGGTATGGCTACACCTTC. Encoded protein: CASSSRQGSGYGYTF. This rearrangement joins TRBV7-6 to TRBJ1-2; 8 bases are a match to TRBD1. Germline V gene sequence: CDR1 SGHVS, CDR2 FNYEAQ. V lost 4 bases and J lost 5; bases outside the gene matches: 9. This CDR3 region has 15 residues.